Detailed here is one T cell receptor beta chain. No antigen is known for it. Some clones are missing from TCRdb's copy, which holds only in-frame ones; the method was immunoSEQ multiplex PCR. The repertoire holds some 130,000 clones, with 84% as singletons. CDR3 length: 13 amino acids. The V gene's germline CDR1 is LNHDA and CDR2 SQIVND (reference sequence). Trimming took 0 bases from V and 9 from J, leaving 9 bases between them. These data come from a study of cytomegalovirus exposure and HLA in healthy donors. General study results and limits: In vitro testing confirmed a few CMV-associated chains as specific for CMV antigens. Cytomegalovirus association was assigned to under 200 TCR beta chains. Clusters of TCRs from the first cohort tended to co-occur in the approximately 130 validation repertoires (as a later analysis found). Published work reported that the classifier diagnosed cytomegalovirus status with high specificity and sensitivity.

The material sequenced was PBMCs. The rearrangement joins TRBV19 to TRBJ1-5; D might be TRBD1 (6 bases). This receptor was identified in a woman in her 30s in good health and CMV-seronegative. CDR3 DNA sequence: TGTGCCAGTAGTATAGAAACAGGGCTGCCCCAGCATTTT. It encodes CASSIETGLPQHF.